The 5 T cell receptor beta chains below were found in one sample sequenced in a study of high-grade serous ovarian cancer treatment subgroups. Tumor samples were taken before definitive surgery or chemotherapy. Profiling relied on immunoSEQ multiplex PCR, and the TCRdb table lists in-frame clones only, not all of them. The table has 10,000 or so clones, around nine tenths seen once. Sequencing input: tumor tissue. The receptor source for this set is a human donor with high-grade serous ovarian cancer.

V is TRBV7-2 and J is TRBJ2-7; TRBD2 matches 9 bases. Germline CDR1 and CDR2: SGHTA and FQGNSA. J gave up 4 bases and V 0 bases, and 4 bases lay outside the gene matches. There are 15 residues in the CDR3. The chain's CDR3 is CASSLASGRGYEQYF. The CDR3 nucleotides read TGTGCCAGCAGCTTAGCTAGCGGGAGAGGGTACGAGCAGTACTTC.

This chain links TRBV2 with TRBJ1-4; maybe TRBD1 (6 bases). CDR3 length equals 19 residues. V gave up 4 bases and J gave up 0 bases, with 21 bases separating them. Germline values: CDR1 SNHLY, CDR2 FYNNEI. Here the CDR3 reads CASSGHRDQTSATNEKLFF. The CDR3 nucleotides read TGTGCCAGCAGTGGGCACAGGGACCAGACGTCGGCAACTAATGAAAAACTGTTTTTT.

J is TRBJ2-7 and V is TRBV6-5; tentative D call: TRBD2 (5 bases). The CDR3 extends over 11 amino acids. The germline V gene has CDR1 MNHEY and CDR2 SVGAGI. Trimming removed 6 bases at V and 7 bases at J, with 10 bases between. CDR3 sequence: CASSQGGEQYF. The CDR3 DNA sequence: TGTGCCAGCAGCCAAGGCGGGGAGCAGTACTTC.

The V call is TRBV20-1, the J call TRBJ2-7; D remains ambiguous. The CDR3 is 10 amino acids. In germline, CDR1 is DFQATT, CDR2 SNEGSKA (reference sequence). V was trimmed by 5 bases and J by 3 bases, leaving 5 bases between them. The CDR3 DNA is TGCAGTGCTCAACTCTACGAGCAGTACTTC. This encodes CSAQLYEQYF.

The chain recombines TRBV6-6 with TRBJ2-1, with TRBD1 matching over 11 bases. Germline V gene data show CDR1 as MNHNY and CDR2 as SVGAGI (reference sequence). J lost 4 bases, V lost 6 bases, and 8 bases had no gene match. The CDR3 has 16 residues. The CDR3 coding sequence is TGTGCCAGCAGGACAACCCGGGACAGGGGGTACAATGAGCAGTTCTTC. Its protein is CASRTTRDRGYNEQFF.